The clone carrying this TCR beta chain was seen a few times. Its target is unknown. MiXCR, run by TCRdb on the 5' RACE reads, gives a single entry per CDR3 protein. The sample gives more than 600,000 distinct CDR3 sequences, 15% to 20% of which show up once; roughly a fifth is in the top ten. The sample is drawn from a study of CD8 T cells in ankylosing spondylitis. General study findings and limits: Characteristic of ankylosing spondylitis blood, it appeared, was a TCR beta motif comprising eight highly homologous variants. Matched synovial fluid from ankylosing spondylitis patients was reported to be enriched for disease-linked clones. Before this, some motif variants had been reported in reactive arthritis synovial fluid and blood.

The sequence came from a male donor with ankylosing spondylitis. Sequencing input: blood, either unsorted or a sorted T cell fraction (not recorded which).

The CDR3 DNA reads TGTGCCAGCAGTCCGACAGGGAGAAGCAATCAGCCCCAGCATTTT. This gives the protein CASSPTGRSNQPQHF. The chain employs TRBV5-5 and TRBJ1-5, with 7 bases that match TRBD1. The CDR3 contains 15 residues. The V gene's germline CDR1 is SGHKS and CDR2 YYEKEE (reference sequence). V shed 5 bases, J shed 1 base, and the junction held 6 bases outside the gene matches.